This TCR beta chain was sequenced in a study of beta chain features in type 1 diabetes. Study overall: There were about 110,000,000 sorted cells examined across all samples.

The isolated RNA, all of it, was reverse transcribed, so expressed TCRB transcripts were what got sequenced. Reads from naive, central memory and regulatory T cell samples averaged about 3.9 million. The protocol was immunoSEQ multiplex PCR, while the TCRdb copy is restricted to in-frame clones and leaves out a portion. The data contain about 700,000 clones, around an eighth of them singletons. Points on this clone: The antigen is unknown.

Overall study findings and caveats: People with Type 1 diabetes carried modestly yet significantly shorter TCRB CDR3s in all four CD4+ subsets. Patients and controls would share equally any PCR tilt toward shorter templates.

The V gene end was trimmed by 4 bases and the J gene end by 9 bases; junction bases not matched to a gene: 6. CDR3 size: 15 residues. Germline V gene sequence: CDR1 SGHDT, CDR2 YYEEEE. Sequencing was done on a sample of naive CD4+ T cells from blood. The chain recombines TRBV5-6 with TRBJ2-1; 14 nucleotides line up with TRBD2. The sequence was obtained from a man between 18 and 29 years old with type 1 diabetes. The CDR3 sequence: CASSPLTSGGVEQFF. CDR3 sequence (DNA): TGTGCCAGCAGCCCGCTGACTAGCGGGGGGGTTGAGCAGTTCTTC. The full variable domain, its missing parts supplied by reference TRBV5-6 and TRBJ2-1, is DAGVTQSPTHLIKTRGQQVTLRCSPKSGHDTVSWYQQALGQGPQFIFQYYEEEERQRGNFPDRFSGHQFPNYSSELNVNALLLGDSALYLCASSPLTSGGVEQFFGPGTRLTVL.